The present T cell receptor (beta chain) was sequenced within a study of beta chain features in type 1 diabetes. Study results and caveats: More deletions and fewer insertions at VDJ junctions were seen in type 1 diabetes patients.

The CDR3 is 11 residues long. Trimming shortened V by 7 bases and J by 8 bases, and 8 bases separated the two germline ends. The germline CDR1 and CDR2 sequences are SNHLY and FYNNEI. A heparinised blood draw that averaged roughly 110 mL was obtained once from each donor. This clone was seen a handful of times. Its antigen is undetermined. The isolated RNA, all of it, was reverse transcribed, so expressed TCRB transcripts were what got sequenced. Some clones are missing from TCRdb's copy, which holds only in-frame ones; the method was immunoSEQ multiplex PCR. The data contain about 150,000 clones, about 8.1% of them seen just once; the ten biggest clones take up 0.55% to 0.75%.

The rearrangement links TRBV2 to TRBJ1-4; D gene unclear. This receptor was identified in a man between 18 and 29 years old in good health. Sequencing was done on a sample of central memory CD4+ T cells from blood. The CDR3 DNA is TGTGCCAGCACTGATCGGGAAAAACTGTTTTTT. Its protein product is CASTDREKLFF.